These 8 T cell receptor beta chains came from one sample sequenced in a study of breast tumors, draining lymph nodes, adjacent tissues. MiXCR, run by TCRdb on the multiplex PCR reads, gives a single entry per CDR3 protein. Among 170,000 or so distinct CDR3 sequences, approximately 30% were seen once, and the ten largest hold 4% to 5.5%. Samples came from axillary lymph nodes draining the breast cancer. What was sequenced was axillary lymph node tissue. Every receptor here comes from a female donor with breast cancer. Some clones in this sample may be carry-over from other donors' samples.

This clonotype showed up just a few times. A much bigger clone sits one base away, suggesting this may be a read error. V is TRBV15 and J is TRBJ2-1; weak D call: TRBD1 (5 bases). The germline V and J ends were trimmed by 0 bases and 6 bases, with 12 bases remaining between them. The CDR3 has 15 amino acids. Germline loops: CDR1 LNHNV, CDR2 YYDKDF (reference sequence). This CDR3 is CATSRDRGDSNEQFF. CDR3 nucleotide sequence: TGTGCCACCAGCAGAGATAGGGGTGACAGCAATGAGCAGTTCTTC. Full variable domain (missing parts from reference TRBV15 and TRBJ2-1): DAMVIQNPRYQVTQFGKPVTLSCSQTLNHNVMYWYQQKSSQAPKLLFHYYDKDFNNEADTPDNFQSRRPNTSFCFLDIRSPGLGDTAMYLCATSRDRGDSNEQFFGPGTRLTVL.

This clonotype was detected many times. The V and J genes are TRBV27 and TRBJ2-1, with D uncertain. The V end lost 0 bases, the J end lost 3 bases, and 6 bases lay between the germline ends. Germline values: CDR1 MNHEY, CDR2 SMNVEV (reference sequence). The CDR3 consists of 14 residues. CDR3 bases: TGTGCCAGCAGTTTATCCCTAAACTACAATGAGCAGTTCTTC. This encodes CASSLSLNYNEQFF.

The chain employs TRBV7-8 and TRBJ1-4; 8 bases are a match to TRBD1. The junction had 5 bases not matched to a gene; V was cut back by 1 base and J by 4 bases. From germline, CDR1 is SGHVS and CDR2 FQNEAQ. The CDR3 sequence is 16 residues long. CDR3 in DNA: TGTGCCAGCAGCTTAGTCAGGGGACAGGTTAATGAAAAACTGTTTTTT. Translated: CASSLVRGQVNEKLFF.

The sample holds many counts of this clonotype. This rearrangement joins TRBV19 to TRBJ1-5, with D unclear. V was clipped by 0 bases and J by 4 bases, with 4 bases between them. This CDR3 spans 13 amino acids. Per germline, CDR1 LNHDA and CDR2 SQIVND (reference sequence). CDR3 nucleotides: TGTGCCAGTAGTATAGATGGGAATCAGCCCCAGCATTTT. It translates to CASSIDGNQPQHF.

This chain links TRBV2 with TRBJ2-1; no definite D call. Germline lookup yields CDR1 SNHLY and CDR2 FYNNEI. The CDR3 length is 15 residues. Trimming removed 4 bases from V and 4 bases from J, with 14 bases in between. This CDR3 is CASSARRVNYNEQFF. The CDR3 coding sequence is TGTGCCAGCAGTGCTAGGCGCGTCAATTACAATGAGCAGTTCTTC.

As concerns this clonotype: A read error is possible here, since a much larger clone lies one base away. V is TRBV9 and J is TRBJ2-7; a possible D gene is TRBD2 (5 bases). This CDR3 is built from 13 residues. CDR1 is SGDLS and CDR2 is YYNGEE in the germline V gene. V lost 7 bases and J 4 bases, leaving 15 bases between the germline ends. The CDR3 region is CASGPQAGYEQYF. CDR3 in DNA: TGTGCCAGCGGCCCTCAGGCGGGTTACGAGCAGTACTTC.

At least ten counts were recorded for this clonotype. V and J are TRBV20-1 and TRBJ2-4; 10 bases fit TRBD2. V shed 0 bases, J shed 8 bases, and the junction held 4 bases outside the gene matches. The CDR3 is 14 residues long. Germline values: CDR1 DFQATT, CDR2 SNEGSKA (reference sequence). In DNA, the CDR3 is TGCAGTGCTAGAGATCGGCTAGCGGGAGACATTCAGTACTTC. This translates into CSARDRLAGDIQYF.

This clonotype was detected ten times or more. The chain has TRBV20-1 and TRBJ2-2; D unresolved. CDR1 DFQATT and CDR2 SNEGSKA come from the germline V gene (reference sequence). V shed 0 bases and J shed 7 bases, with 9 bases lying between them. This CDR3 has 13 residues. The CDR3 loop reads CSARDPGNGELFF. In nucleotides, the CDR3 is TGCAGTGCTAGAGATCCGGGTAACGGGGAGCTGTTTTTT.